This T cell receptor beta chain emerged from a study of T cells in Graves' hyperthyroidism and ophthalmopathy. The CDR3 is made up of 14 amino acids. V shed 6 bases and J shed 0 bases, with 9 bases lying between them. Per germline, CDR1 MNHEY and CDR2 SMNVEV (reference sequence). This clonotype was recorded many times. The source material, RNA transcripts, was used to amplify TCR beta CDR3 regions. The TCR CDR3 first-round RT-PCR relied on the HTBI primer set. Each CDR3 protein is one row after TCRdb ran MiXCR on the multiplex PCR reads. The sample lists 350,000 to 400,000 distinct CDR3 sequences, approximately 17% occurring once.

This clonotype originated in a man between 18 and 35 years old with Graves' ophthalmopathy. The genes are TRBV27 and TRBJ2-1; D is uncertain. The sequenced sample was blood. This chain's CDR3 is CASSGRHSYNEQFF. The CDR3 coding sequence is TGTGCCAGCAGCGGACGCCACTCCTACAATGAGCAGTTCTTC.